Listed here are 19 T cell receptor beta chains from one sample, sequenced in a study of T cells in localized non-small cell lung cancer. Here immunoSEQ multiplex PCR was the method, and the copy in TCRdb shows in-frame clones only, minus some. Among about 51,000 clones listed, 65% to 90% were seen once. The source was peripheral blood mononuclear cells, collected before any cancer treatment. The receptors here all came from a man between 40 and 75 years old with stage III lung adenocarcinoma.

This clone has more than one count but fewer than ten. The rearrangement uses TRBV7-9 and TRBJ1-6, with D unclear. The germline V and J ends were trimmed by 3 bases and 8 bases, with 5 bases remaining between them. Germline loops: CDR1 SEHNR, CDR2 FQNEAQ (reference sequence). The CDR3 consists of 12 residues. CDR3 nucleotide sequence: TGTGCCAGCAGCTTCGGTGATTCACCCCTCCACTTT. It translates to CASSFGDSPLHF.

This chain joins TRBV13 and TRBJ2-3, with 9 positions matching TRBD2. The CDR3 consists of 15 residues. From germline, CDR1 is PRHDT and CDR2 FYEKMQ (reference sequence). With V trimmed by 5 bases and J by 4 bases, 7 bases remained unmatched. The CDR3 loop is CASSPQGLAADTQYF. In DNA form, the CDR3 reads TGTGCCAGCAGCCCCCAGGGACTAGCCGCAGATACGCAGTATTTT. The complete variable domain, with remaining parts taken from reference TRBV13 and TRBJ2-3, reads AAGVIQSPRHLIKEKRETATLKCYPIPRHDTVYWYQQGPGQDPQFLISFYEKMQSDKGSIPDRFSAQQFSDYHSELNMSSLELGDSALYFCASSPQGLAADTQYFGPGTRLTVL.

This sequence joins TRBV5-1 and TRBJ1-4, with 8 nucleotides matching TRBD1. Germline V CDR1 and CDR2: SGHRS, YFSETQ. Trimming at V came to 0 bases and at J to 8 bases, leaving 9 bases not matched to a gene. CDR3 length equals 16 residues. The CDR3 DNA sequence: TGCGCCAGCAGCTTGGAGCTGGGCAGGGGGCAGGAAAAACTGTTTTTT. Translating gives CASSLELGRGQEKLFF.

The chain joins TRBV25-1 to TRBJ1-4, with D uncertain. The length of the CDR3 is 17 residues. Between the trimmed V and J ends, which lost 3 bases and 4 bases, there was a span of 18 bases. Germline assignment: CDR1 MGHDK and CDR2 SYGVNS. CDR3 in amino acids: CASSDALSVEGNEKLFF. The CDR3 region has the DNA TGTGCCAGCAGTGACGCCCTTTCAGTTGAGGGTAATGAAAAACTGTTTTTT.

This chain connects TRBV4-1 to TRBJ2-3; weak D call: TRBD1 (6 bases). Germline CDR1 is MGHRA and CDR2 is YSYEKL. The CDR3 runs to 14 residues. V was clipped by 1 base and J by 6 bases, with 11 bases between them. In DNA, the CDR3 is TGCGCCAGCAGCCAAGTTTCAGGGGCGGATACGCAGTATTTT. Residues: CASSQVSGADTQYF.

The rearrangement joins TRBV7-6 to TRBJ2-7, with D perhaps matching TRBD1 (7 bases). CDR3 length equals 14 residues. Trimming shortened V by 3 bases and J by 3 bases, and 12 bases separated the two germline ends. Germline V CDR1 and CDR2: SGHVS, FNYEAQ. The CDR3 protein is CASSFYRGGYEQYF. CDR3 DNA sequence: TGTGCCAGCAGCTTTTACAGGGGAGGCTACGAGCAGTACTTC.

V usage is TRBV7-2 and J usage is TRBJ2-5; D is possibly TRBD2 (5 bases). Germline values: CDR1 SGHTA, CDR2 FQGNSA. Trimming pared 3 bases from V and 5 bases from J, leaving 10 bases between. The CDR3 is 13 residues long. The CDR3 sequence is CASSFGPGETQYF. The CDR3 DNA follows: TGTGCCAGCAGCTTTGGCCCGGGGGAGACCCAGTACTTC.

The V and J genes are TRBV19 and TRBJ2-7; D remains unclear. The germline V and J ends were trimmed by 5 bases and 1 base, with 18 bases remaining between them. Germline CDR1 reads LNHDA; CDR2 reads SQIVND (reference sequence). The CDR3 has 16 amino acids. CDR3 protein: CASSSGPAPKSYEQYF. The CDR3 coding sequence is TGTGCCAGTAGTTCCGGACCGGCGCCTAAATCCTACGAGCAGTACTTC.

The chain joins TRBV5-5 to TRBJ1-5; D unresolved. CDR3 length equals 14 residues. Germline V gene data show CDR1 as SGHKS and CDR2 as YYEKEE (reference sequence). Trimming took 0 bases from V and 7 from J, leaving 11 bases between them. The CDR3 is CASSLALEWQPQHF. The CDR3 DNA is TGTGCCAGCAGCTTGGCCCTTGAATGGCAGCCCCAGCATTTT.

The rearrangement uses TRBV13 and TRBJ2-7; TRBD1 agrees at 8 bases. CDR1 is PRHDT, CDR2 FYEKMQ, per germline (reference sequence). The CDR3 consists of 14 residues. Losses at the gene ends were 2 bases for V and 3 bases for J; bases not matched to a gene: 3. The DNA for the CDR3 is TGTGCCAGCAGCTTACAGGGGGCAGGCTACGAGCAGTACTTC. Its translation: CASSLQGAGYEQYF. Supplemented by reference TRBV13 and TRBJ2-7, the full variable domain reads AAGVIQSPRHLIKEKRETATLKCYPIPRHDTVYWYQQGPGQDPQFLISFYEKMQSDKGSIPDRFSAQQFSDYHSELNMSSLELGDSALYFCASSLQGAGYEQYFGPGTRLTVT.

This clone was recorded a few times. The chain employs TRBV4-1 and TRBJ2-7, with 7 nucleotides matching TRBD2. The V gene end was trimmed by 0 bases and the J gene end by 7 bases; junction bases not matched to a gene: 9. The CDR3 totals 15 residues. CDR1 and CDR2 from the germline V gene are MGHRA and YSYEKL. CDR3 amino acids: CASSQDLRMGGEQYF. The CDR3 region has the DNA TGCGCCAGCAGCCAAGATCTGCGTATGGGGGGGGAGCAGTACTTC.

This chain links TRBV25-1 with TRBJ1-3; D gene ambiguous. Germline CDR1 is MGHDK and CDR2 is SYGVNS. There are 14 residues in the CDR3. The V end was cut by 5 bases, the J end by 0 bases, with 8 bases between. CDR3 residues: CASSHPFSGNTIYF. The CDR3 DNA is TGTGCCAGCAGTCACCCCTTCTCTGGAAACACCATATATTTT. The full variable domain, in which reference TRBV25-1 and TRBJ1-3 provide the parts outside the CDR3, is EADIYQTPRYLVIGTGKKITLECSQTMGHDKMYWYQQDPGMELHLIHYSYGVNSTEKGDLSSESTVSRIRTEHFPLTLESARPSHTSQYLCASSHPFSGNTIYFGEGSWLTVV.

The chain employs TRBV2 and TRBJ1-3; no clear D. Germline-derived CDR1 and CDR2 are SNHLY and FYNNEI. The CDR3 totals 13 residues. V was pared by 1 base and J by 0 bases, with 1 base between. The CDR3 coding sequence is TGTGCCAGCAGTGAAGTCTCTGGAAACACCATATATTTT. Protein product: CASSEVSGNTIYF.

This chain joins TRBV18 and TRBJ1-6; D may be TRBD1 (5 bases). V lost 2 bases and J lost 8, with 10 bases in between. The CDR3 has 14 residues. CDR1 KGHSH and CDR2 LQKENI come from the germline V gene. CDR3 nucleotide sequence: TGTGCCAGCTCACCATCAGGGAGTGATTCACCCCTCCACTTT. Its translation: CASSPSGSDSPLHF. Full variable domain (remainder filled in from reference TRBV18 and TRBJ1-6): NAGVMQNPRHLVRRRGQEARLRCSPMKGHSHVYWYRQLPEEGLKFMVYLQKENIIDESGMPKERFSAEFPKEGPSILRIQQVVRGDSAAYFCASSPSGSDSPLHFGNGTRLTVT.

The chain recombines TRBV5-1 with TRBJ1-3; D ambiguous. The germline V gene has CDR1 SGHRS and CDR2 YFSETQ. There are 15 residues in the CDR3. Trimming removed 4 bases from V and 3 bases from J, with 14 bases in between. The CDR3 loop reads CASSPEMVVGNTIYF. CDR3 in DNA: TGCGCCAGCAGCCCTGAAATGGTGGTTGGAAACACCATATATTTT.

V is TRBV5-1 and J is TRBJ2-7; 10 nucleotides align to TRBD2. Trimming took 0 bases from V and 0 from J; bases not matched to a gene: 9. Germline V gene sequence: CDR1 SGHRS, CDR2 YFSETQ. The CDR3 spans 18 residues. This CDR3 is CASSLAPLAGGSSYEQYF. DNA for the CDR3: TGCGCCAGCAGCTTGGCCCCCTTAGCGGGGGGTAGCTCCTACGAGCAGTACTTC.

The chain recombines TRBV12-5 with TRBJ2-3; 8 bases map to TRBD2. From germline, CDR1 is LGHNT and CDR2 FRNRAP. The CDR3 is made up of 16 amino acids. The ends lost 3 bases at V and 4 bases at J; junction bases unmatched: 9. The CDR3 nucleotides read TGTGCTAGTGGTTTACCCACCCGGCGGGGGGCAGATACGCAGTATTTT. This codes for CASGLPTRRGADTQYF.

This rearrangement joins TRBV2 to TRBJ2-7, with a possible D match to TRBD2 (5 bases). The length of the CDR3 is 14 residues. Trimming removed 1 base at V and 1 base at J, with 8 bases between. Germline V gene sequence: CDR1 SNHLY, CDR2 FYNNEI. Here the CDR3 DNA reads TGTGCCAGCAGTGAAGGCCGGGGTTCCTACGAGCAGTACTTC. Its protein product is CASSEGRGSYEQYF.

The table lists this clone with a count of one. The rearrangement joins TRBV27 to TRBJ2-7; the D is unclear. V was cut by 3 bases and J by 1 base, with 7 bases left in between. The CDR3 extends over 13 amino acids. Germline CDR1 is MNHEY and CDR2 is SMNVEV (reference sequence). The CDR3, as DNA: TGTGCCAGCAGTTTGACGGATTCCTACGAGCAGTACTTC. Its translation: CASSLTDSYEQYF.